Below, 25 T cell receptor beta chains from the same sample are listed, as sequenced in a study of siplizumab effects on memory and regulatory T cells. Libraries were prepared by immunoSEQ multiplex PCR; TCRdb keeps only in-frame clonotypes and omits some of them. Seen here are around 110,000 clones, around 94% observed once, and the top ten hold approximately 1.8%. The sequencing sample was made of non-Treg CD4+ T cells sorted from blood. Receptors originate from a human donor in good health.

The J gene is TRBJ2-5, the V gene TRBV5-1; 11 nucleotides align to TRBD2. CDR3 length: 16 residues. The ends lost 1 base at V and 6 bases at J; junction bases unmatched: 8. Looked up from germline, CDR1 is SGHRS and CDR2 is YFSETQ. CDR3 sequence reads: CASSLPGLAEQQTQYF. The CDR3 DNA follows: TGCGCCAGCAGCTTGCCGGGACTAGCGGAACAACAGACCCAGTACTTC.

The rearrangement joins TRBV27 to TRBJ2-7, with D perhaps matching TRBD1 (6 bases). There are 14 residues in the CDR3. Trimming took off 5 bases at V and 3 bases at J, with 14 bases between the two ends. Germline V lookup: CDR1 MNHEY, CDR2 SMNVEV (reference sequence). CDR3 amino acids: CASSLGGARYEQYF. The CDR3 nucleotides read TGTGCCAGCAGTCTAGGGGGAGCCCGCTACGAGCAGTACTTC.

The rearrangement links TRBV7-9 to TRBJ2-1; 7 bases align to TRBD1. Germline values: CDR1 SEHNR, CDR2 FQNEAQ (reference sequence). V gave up 5 bases and J gave up 2 bases; unmatched junction bases: 9. This CDR3 contains 16 residues. The DNA of the CDR3 is TGTGCCAGCAGCCTATACAGGGGTGAGGCCTACAATGAGCAGTTCTTC. Residues: CASSLYRGEAYNEQFF.

This clone has more than one count but fewer than ten. J is TRBJ2-2 and V is TRBV11-2; a weak D match, TRBD1 (5 bases). The V end lost 5 bases, the J end lost 1 base, and 14 bases lay between the germline ends. Germline V gene lookup returns CDR1 SGHAT and CDR2 FQNNGV. CDR3 length: 16 residues. The CDR3 loop reads CASSQRQGLNTGELFF. CDR3 DNA sequence: TGTGCCAGCAGCCAGCGTCAGGGTTTGAACACCGGGGAGCTGTTTTTT.

The rearrangement joins TRBV5-1 to TRBJ2-2; D is ambiguous. This CDR3 is built from 15 residues. Trimming removed 0 bases at V and 4 bases at J, with 10 bases between. Germline CDR1 reads SGHRS; CDR2 reads YFSETQ. The CDR3, as DNA: TGCGCCAGCAGCTTGGCCGGTCACCCCACCGGGGAGCTGTTTTTT. Residues: CASSLAGHPTGELFF. Together with reference TRBV5-1 and TRBJ2-2, the CDR3 gives the full variable domain: KAGVTQTPRYLIKTRGQQVTLSCSPISGHRSVSWYQQTPGQGLQFLFEYFSETQRNKGNFPGRFSGRQFSNSRSEMNVSTLELGDSALYLCASSLAGHPTGELFFGEGSRLTVL.

V is TRBV6-1 and J is TRBJ2-1, with TRBD2 matching over 13 bases. CDR1 and CDR2 from the germline V gene are MNHNS and SASEGT. The CDR3 runs 15 residues. Losses at the gene ends were 7 bases for V and 8 bases for J; bases not matched to a gene: 8. The CDR3 DNA sequence: TGTGCCAGCATCGGACTAGCGGGAGTTAAGGATGAGCAGTTCTTC. Protein sequence: CASIGLAGVKDEQFF.

This clone appeared a few times. For the CDR3, the DNA is TGTGCCTGGAGTGTAACTGGCAGGGTGAACACTGAAGCTTTCTTT. It specifies CAWSVTGRVNTEAFF. The chain combines TRBV30 with TRBJ1-1; D is possibly TRBD1 (5 bases). This CDR3 has 15 residues. V was pared by 0 bases and J by 0 bases, with 11 bases between. CDR1 is GTSNPN, CDR2 SVGIG, per germline (reference sequence).

V usage is TRBV5-5 and J usage is TRBJ1-1; perhaps TRBD1 as D (5 bases). Trimming removed 4 bases from V and 3 bases from J, with 16 bases in between. Germline V gene sequence: CDR1 SGHKS, CDR2 YYEKEE (reference sequence). This CDR3 has 15 amino acids. Written as DNA, the CDR3 is TGTGCCAGCAGCCCAACAGGTCGGAGAGACACTGAAGCTTTCTTT. Translation gives CASSPTGRRDTEAFF.

This clone appeared once. This chain connects TRBV7-8 to TRBJ2-1; 12 positions match TRBD2. This CDR3 has 14 amino acids. Losses at the gene ends were 6 bases for V and 3 bases for J; bases not matched to a gene: 0. The V gene's germline CDR1 is SGHVS and CDR2 FQNEAQ. The CDR3 region is CASRTSGGYNEQFF. The CDR3 coding sequence is TGTGCCAGCAGGACTAGCGGGGGCTACAATGAGCAGTTCTTC.

The chain employs TRBV5-4 and TRBJ1-4; 8 bases map to TRBD1. This CDR3 is built from 15 residues. The V gene end was trimmed by 0 bases and the J gene end by 7 bases; junction bases not matched to a gene: 5. CDR1 is SGHNT and CDR2 is YYREEE in the germline V gene (reference sequence). The CDR3 region has the DNA TGTGCCAGCAGCTTGGGAGGACAGGGCAGTGAAAAACTGTTTTTT. This gives the protein CASSLGGQGSEKLFF.

The rearrangement links TRBV9 to TRBJ2-2; 8 bases line up with TRBD2. CDR1 is SGDLS and CDR2 is YYNGEE in the germline V gene. The CDR3 contains 15 residues. V trimming: 1 base; J trimming: 7 bases; junction bases outside the gene matches: 6. CDR3 bases: TGTGCCAGCAGCGTAAGCGGGAGTGGGTTCGGGGAGCTGTTTTTT. This sequence encodes CASSVSGSGFGELFF.

The rearrangement uses TRBV14 and TRBJ1-1, with a tentative D call TRBD1 (6 bases). With 0 bases removed from V and 4 bases from J, the gap between germline ends came to 12 bases. Looked up from germline, CDR1 is SGHDN and CDR2 is FVKESK. The CDR3 totals 15 residues. The DNA of the CDR3 is TGTGCCAGCAGCCAAGACAGGGGTCCGGGCACTGAAGCTTTCTTT. Its translation: CASSQDRGPGTEAFF.

The chain is built from TRBV4-1 and TRBJ1-4; no reliable D call. The germline V gene has CDR1 MGHRA and CDR2 YSYEKL. The CDR3 contains 14 residues. The V and J ends lost 4 bases and 8 bases respectively, with 14 bases between them. The CDR3: CASSPPPSREKLFF. CDR3 bases: TGCGCCAGCAGCCCGCCTCCAAGCAGAGAAAAACTGTTTTTT.

J is TRBJ2-3 and V is TRBV5-1; 7 bases are a match to TRBD1. Trimming cost V 3 bases and J 3 bases; bases outside gene matches: 10. In germline, CDR1 is SGHRS, CDR2 YFSETQ. The CDR3 totals 16 residues. Here the CDR3 DNA reads TGCGCCAGCAGCTCCCCTAGGGGGCTCTCTACAGATACGCAGTATTTT. Its protein is CASSSPRGLSTDTQYF.

The J gene is TRBJ2-1, the V gene TRBV7-2; 7 bases agree with TRBD1. Germline CDR1 reads SGHTA; CDR2 reads FQGNSA. CDR3 length: 14 residues. V shed 8 bases, J shed 9 bases, and the junction held 13 bases outside the gene matches. The CDR3 sequence: CASGNRQGSVEQFF. The CDR3 DNA follows: TGTGCCAGCGGAAACCGACAGGGAAGCGTTGAGCAGTTCTTC.

The genes are TRBV5-1 and TRBJ2-5, with D perhaps matching TRBD1 (6 bases). V lost 6 bases, J lost 1 base, and 13 bases lay in between. The germline V gene has CDR1 SGHRS and CDR2 YFSETQ. The CDR3 consists of 14 residues. The CDR3 DNA sequence: TGCGCCAGCACTAAAACAGGGTCCCAAGAGACCCAGTACTTC. Protein sequence: CASTKTGSQETQYF.

The V and J genes are TRBV19 and TRBJ1-5; TRBD1 is a possible D gene (6 bases). Between the trimmed V and J ends, which lost 4 bases and 0 bases, there was a span of 10 bases. The CDR3 spans 15 residues. Germline CDR1 and CDR2: LNHDA and SQIVND (reference sequence). The CDR3 spells CASSNSGDSNQPQHF. Written as DNA, the CDR3 is TGTGCCAGTAGTAATTCAGGGGATAGCAATCAGCCCCAGCATTTT.

The chain combines TRBV5-6 with TRBJ1-2; no clear D gene. CDR1 SGHDT and CDR2 YYEEEE come from the germline V gene. The CDR3 consists of 13 residues. Between the trimmed V and J ends, which lost 3 bases and 2 bases, there was a span of 8 bases. The CDR3 here is CASSSDGNYGYTF. As DNA, the CDR3 is TGTGCCAGCAGCTCGGACGGGAACTATGGCTACACCTTC.

The chain uses TRBV7-2 and TRBJ1-5; the D gene is possibly TRBD1 (5 bases). V was pared by 1 base and J by 3 bases, with 10 bases between. Germline V CDR1 and CDR2: SGHTA, FQGNSA. The CDR3 covers 15 residues. CDR3 bases: TGTGCCAGCAGCTTAGTAGGGGACTTCAATCAGCCCCAGCATTTT. This translates into CASSLVGDFNQPQHF.

This clone was counted once. V gene TRBV11-1 combines with J gene TRBJ2-3, with 8 bases matching TRBD2. V dropped 7 bases and J dropped 7; count of bases not matched to a gene: 10. Germline V lookup: CDR1 SGHAT, CDR2 FQDESV (reference sequence). This CDR3 has 14 amino acids. CDR3 in DNA: TGTGCCAGCACCCGGGCGAGCGGGGGACATACGCAGTATTTT. Translated: CASTRASGGHTQYF.

The gene calls are TRBV20-1 and TRBJ2-7, with a possible D match to TRBD2 (6 bases). Looked up from germline, CDR1 is DFQATT and CDR2 is SNEGSKA (reference sequence). This CDR3 contains 11 residues. V was clipped by 6 bases and J by 8 bases, with 14 bases between them. CDR3 amino acids: CSAGTPAQQYF. In DNA form, the CDR3 reads TGCAGTGCGGGGACTCCCGCCCAGCAGTACTTC.

The chain uses TRBV28 and TRBJ1-3; D not certain. CDR1 MDHEN and CDR2 SYDVKM come from the germline V gene. Trimming shortened V by 1 base and J by 0 bases, and 13 bases separated the two germline ends. The CDR3 has 17 residues. The CDR3 here is CASSLYGVLPSGNTIYF. For the CDR3, the DNA is TGTGCCAGCAGTTTATATGGGGTACTCCCCTCTGGAAACACCATATATTTT.

This chain uses TRBV30 with TRBJ1-1, with a weak D call TRBD1 (5 bases). The CDR3 is 13 amino acids. V was clipped by 3 bases and J by 1 base, with 9 bases between them. Germline CDR1 and CDR2: GTSNPN and SVGIG (reference sequence). The CDR3 is CAWSGHTNTEAFF. The DNA of the CDR3 is TGTGCCTGGAGCGGACACACGAACACTGAAGCTTTCTTT.

This clone was seen more than once but under ten times. The rearrangement joins TRBV5-1 to TRBJ1-1; 8 positions agree with TRBD1. Trimming cost V 4 bases and J 4 bases; bases outside gene matches: 6. The CDR3 runs 14 residues. CDR1 and CDR2 (germline): SGHRS, YFSETQ. The CDR3 loop reads CASSVRQGTTEAFF. The CDR3 region has the DNA TGCGCCAGCAGCGTAAGACAGGGGACCACTGAAGCTTTCTTT.

The chain links TRBV6-5 to TRBJ2-1, with 7 positions matching TRBD2. V lost 2 bases to trimming and J lost 2 bases; unmatched junction nucleotides: 3. Germline loops: CDR1 MNHEY, CDR2 SVGAGI. The CDR3 loop spans 15 amino acids. The CDR3 loop is CASSYGGGAYNEQFF. CDR3 DNA: TGTGCCAGCAGTTACGGTGGGGGGGCCTACAATGAGCAGTTCTTC.